This TCR beta chain is from a study of T cell repertoires in cytomegalovirus infection. Background on the study: Recently identified HLA-C-restricted and well-studied HLA-B-restricted CMV epitopes were used. Shared public TCR beta signatures pointed to both CMV infection and a matching HLA type. Study-wide results and caveats: The study found HLA-C-restricted CMV-specific TCR beta clonotypes dominating the ex vivo response. People with CMV and the relevant HLA were identified by cumulative public TCR beta family frequency.

This clonotype was found a few times. The antigen remains undetermined. TCRdb reprocessed the reads via MiXCR and lists one record per CDR3 protein. The sample contains about 900,000 distinct CDR3 sequences, roughly 30% of which appear only once. CDR1 and CDR2 from the germline V gene are LGHNA and YNFKEQ. Deletions cut 0 bases from V and 0 bases from J, with 17 bases between. The CDR3 contains 18 residues. The chain combines TRBV4-2 with TRBJ1-1; tentatively, D is TRBD1 (6 bases). Source: cultured CD8+ T cells from PBMCs, taken from culture after CMV antigen stimulation. The sequence was obtained from a human donor in good health (CMV status not recorded). Some clones in this sample may be carry-over from other donors' samples. Here the CDR3 DNA reads TGTGCCAGCAGCCAAGATCCTCGGGGGGCCGGGCTGAACACTGAAGCTTTCTTT. Translated, it gives CASSQDPRGAGLNTEAFF.